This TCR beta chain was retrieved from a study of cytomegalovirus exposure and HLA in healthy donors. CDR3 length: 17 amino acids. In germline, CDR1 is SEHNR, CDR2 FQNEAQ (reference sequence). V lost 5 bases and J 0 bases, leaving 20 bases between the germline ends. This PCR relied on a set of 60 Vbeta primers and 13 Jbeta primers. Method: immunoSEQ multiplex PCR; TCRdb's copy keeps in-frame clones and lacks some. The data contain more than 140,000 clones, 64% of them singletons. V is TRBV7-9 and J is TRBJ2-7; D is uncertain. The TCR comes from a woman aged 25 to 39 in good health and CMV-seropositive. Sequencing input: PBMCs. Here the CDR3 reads CASSPHYWVSSSYEQYF. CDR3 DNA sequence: TGTGCCAGCAGCCCTCACTACTGGGTTTCTAGCTCCTACGAGCAGTACTTC.